These 19 T cell receptor beta chains were sequenced from one sample in a study of T cell repertoires in cytomegalovirus infection. TCRdb fed the reads into MiXCR, producing one record per CDR3 protein. The sample consists of about 500,000 distinct CDR3 sequences, about 33% of them appearing once. These receptors lack a known antigen. Source: cultured PBMCs, taken from culture after CMV antigen stimulation. These TCRs come from a human donor in good health (CMV status not recorded). Some clones in this sample may be carry-over from other donors' samples.

This clonotype is a singleton in its sample. V is TRBV19 and J is TRBJ1-3; the D is unclear. V was shortened by 1 base and J by 6 bases, with 4 bases between the two germline ends. The length of the CDR3 is 12 residues. In germline, CDR1 is LNHDA, CDR2 SQIVND (reference sequence). Here the CDR3 DNA reads TGTGCCAGTAGTATAGGAGAAAACACCATATATTTT. The encoded protein is CASSIGENTIYF.

The rearrangement joins TRBV18 to TRBJ1-2, with D possibly TRBD1 on 6 matching bases. The CDR3 covers 15 residues. Trimming took off 3 bases at V and 5 bases at J, with 16 bases between the two ends. Germline assignment: CDR1 KGHSH and CDR2 LQKENI. As DNA, the CDR3 is TGTGCCAGCTCACCCCCAATTAACAGGGAATATGGCTACACCTTC. As protein: CASSPPINREYGYTF. The whole variable domain, remainder taken from reference TRBV18 and TRBJ1-2, is NAGVMQNPRHLVRRRGQEARLRCSPMKGHSHVYWYRQLPEEGLKFMVYLQKENIIDESGMPKERFSAEFPKEGPSILRIQQVVRGDSAAYFCASSPPINREYGYTFGSGTRLTVV.

J is TRBJ2-1 and V is TRBV5-1; no clear D. The CDR3 runs to 14 residues. Trimming cost V 1 base and J 9 bases, with 14 bases left between them. Germline-derived CDR1 and CDR2 are SGHRS and YFSETQ. CDR3 DNA: TGCGCCAGCAGCTTGATTCAGGCCGGTATTGAGCAGTTCTTC. Encoded protein: CASSLIQAGIEQFF. Using reference TRBV5-1 and TRBJ2-1 for the parts outside the CDR3, the full variable domain is KAGVTQTPRYLIKTRGQQVTLSCSPISGHRSVSWYQQTPGQGLQFLFEYFSETQRNKGNFPGRFSGRQFSNSRSEMNVSTLELGDSALYLCASSLIQAGIEQFFGPGTRLTVL.

The CDR3 is CAISAGQGWNEQFF. The CDR3 bases are TGTGCCATCAGTGCGGGACAGGGTTGGAATGAGCAGTTCTTC. The chain carries TRBV10-3 and TRBJ2-1, with 9 bases identical to TRBD1. CDR3 size: 14 residues. In germline, CDR1 is ENHRY, CDR2 SYGVKD. V lost 4 bases, J lost 7 bases, and 5 bases stayed unmatched.

This clonotype was seen once. V usage is TRBV19 and J usage is TRBJ2-1; 12 nucleotides agree with TRBD2. CDR1 and CDR2 (germline): LNHDA, SQIVND (reference sequence). CDR3 length: 16 amino acids. V was clipped by 4 bases and J by 3 bases; unmatched bases: 4. The CDR3 sequence: CASSTGTSGLYNEQFF. The CDR3 DNA follows: TGTGCCAGTAGTACTGGGACTAGCGGGCTCTACAATGAGCAGTTCTTC.

This clonotype appeared once. CDR3 residues: CASSLGQGAHKDEQFF. The CDR3, as DNA: TGCGCCAGCAGCTTGGGACAGGGGGCCCATAAGGATGAGCAGTTCTTC. V usage is TRBV5-1 and J usage is TRBJ2-1; 10 nucleotides line up with TRBD1. The junction had 8 bases not matched to a gene; V was cut back by 0 bases and J by 8 bases. Germline values: CDR1 SGHRS, CDR2 YFSETQ. This CDR3 is 16 amino acids long.

In this sample, this clonotype turned up a few times. The V and J genes are TRBV7-6 and TRBJ2-5, with 10 bases that match TRBD2. The CDR3 covers 14 residues. The V gene's germline CDR1 is SGHVS and CDR2 FNYEAQ. J was trimmed by 13 bases and V by 1 base; bases with no gene match: 9. CDR3 nucleotide sequence: TGTGCCAGCAGCTTAGTCCTGAGCGGGAGGGCCCCGTACTTC. This translates into CASSLVLSGRAPYF.

This clonotype was detected a few times. V is TRBV20-1 and J is TRBJ1-1; possible D gene TRBD1, 5 bases. This CDR3 is built from 13 residues. Looked up from germline, CDR1 is DFQATT and CDR2 is SNEGSKA (reference sequence). Trimming cost V 6 bases and J 3 bases, with 14 bases left between them. The CDR3 DNA is TGCAGTGCCTTGAACGAGGGGCACACTGAAGCTTTCTTT. It is translated as CSALNEGHTEAFF.

The table lists this clonotype with many counts. The rearrangement links TRBV12-3 or TRBV12-4 to TRBJ2-6, with 9 bases lining up with TRBD1. The CDR3 contains 18 residues. Trimming took 5 bases from V and 0 from J; bases not matched to a gene: 8. The CDR3 nucleotides read TGTGCCAGCAGTCCACAGGGGGCCGCTAGCTCTGGGGCCAACGTCCTGACTTTC. Translated, it gives CASSPQGAASSGANVLTF.

The chain carries TRBV7-9 and TRBJ2-5; D may be TRBD1 (5 bases). The CDR3 extends over 14 amino acids. With 6 bases removed from V and 5 bases from J, the gap between germline ends came to 16 bases. CDR1 is SEHNR and CDR2 is FQNEAQ in the germline V gene (reference sequence). CDR3 in amino acids: CASRSGHPGETQYF. The DNA for the CDR3 is TGTGCCAGCAGATCCGGACACCCAGGGGAGACCCAGTACTTC.

The gene calls are TRBV11-2 and TRBJ2-1, with D possibly being TRBD2 (6 bases). V was shortened by 1 base and J by 9 bases, with 19 bases between the two germline ends. Germline CDR1 and CDR2: SGHAT and FQNNGV. The CDR3 consists of 16 residues. The DNA of the CDR3 is TGTGCCAGCAGCTTAGGGACTAAATTGTTGATGAGTGAGCAGTTCTTC. Protein sequence: CASSLGTKLLMSEQFF.

This clonotype turned up a few times. Here the CDR3 DNA reads TGTGCCAGCAGTCCGACGGGTAACTACGAGCAGTACTTC. Translation gives CASSPTGNYEQYF. The chain has TRBV27 and TRBJ2-7; D unclear. The CDR3 length is 13 residues. Germline CDR1 is MNHEY and CDR2 is SMNVEV (reference sequence). Trimming left V 5 bases short and J 3 bases short, with 11 bases between.

The chain joins TRBV7-6 to TRBJ1-1; a possible D gene is TRBD1 (5 bases). The germline gives CDR1 SGHVS, CDR2 FNYEAQ. V lost 1 base, J lost 4 bases, and 10 bases lay in between. The CDR3 totals 14 residues. The chain's CDR3 is CASSLGGVGTEAFF. The CDR3 nucleotides read TGTGCCAGCAGCTTAGGGGGGGTTGGCACTGAAGCTTTCTTT.

This clonotype was recorded a few times. This chain connects TRBV7-2 to TRBJ1-1; TRBD1 is a possible D gene (6 bases). Trimming removed 0 bases at V and 4 bases at J, with 9 bases between. This CDR3 spans 14 amino acids. Germline V CDR1 and CDR2: SGHTA, FQGNSA. The CDR3 DNA sequence: TGTGCCAGCAGCTTAGCTATCAGGGGCACTGAAGCTTTCTTT. The encoded protein is CASSLAIRGTEAFF.

This clonotype has a handful of counts. The gene calls are TRBV6-2 or TRBV6-3 and TRBJ1-1, with D possibly matching TRBD1 (6 bases). Trimming pared 2 bases from V and 6 bases from J, leaving 13 bases between. Germline lookup yields CDR1 MNHEY and CDR2 SVGEGT. The CDR3 runs to 14 residues. In DNA form, the CDR3 reads TGTGCCAGCAGTTACGATTCGGGGGCATCTGAAGCTTTCTTT. Amino acids: CASSYDSGASEAFF.

This clonotype has a handful of counts. The J gene is TRBJ1-2, the V gene TRBV29-1, with 9 bases aligning to TRBD1. This CDR3 comprises 12 residues. V dropped 6 bases and J dropped 4; count of bases not matched to a gene: 3. Germline V gene data show CDR1 as SQVTM and CDR2 as ANQGSEA. The CDR3 DNA reads TGCAGCGTCAAGGACAGGGGCTATGGCTACACCTTC. It codes for CSVKDRGYGYTF.

In its sample, this clonotype was seen many times. The chain is built from TRBV7-2 and TRBJ2-1; D uncertain. CDR3 size: 15 residues. The V and J ends lost 4 bases and 4 bases respectively, with 14 bases between them. Germline V gene data show CDR1 as SGHTA and CDR2 as FQGNSA. The DNA of the CDR3 is TGTGCCAGCAGCTCCAACACCCCAGGTTACAATGAGCAGTTCTTC. Translating gives CASSSNTPGYNEQFF.

The chain is built from TRBV14 and TRBJ1-1; the D is unclear. V gave up 3 bases and J gave up 1 base, with 6 bases separating them. The CDR3 loop spans 13 amino acids. Germline CDR1 is SGHDN and CDR2 is FVKESK. The CDR3 is CASSHLGNTEAFF. CDR3 DNA: TGTGCCAGCAGCCATTTGGGGAACACTGAAGCTTTCTTT.

The rearrangement uses TRBV28 and TRBJ2-2; no firm D call. Trimming removed 6 bases at V and 0 bases at J, with 5 bases between. The CDR3 consists of 13 residues. CDR1 and CDR2 (germline): MDHEN, SYDVKM. The CDR3, as DNA: TGTGCCAGCAGGACTTCGAACACCGGGGAGCTGTTTTTT. It specifies CASRTSNTGELFF.